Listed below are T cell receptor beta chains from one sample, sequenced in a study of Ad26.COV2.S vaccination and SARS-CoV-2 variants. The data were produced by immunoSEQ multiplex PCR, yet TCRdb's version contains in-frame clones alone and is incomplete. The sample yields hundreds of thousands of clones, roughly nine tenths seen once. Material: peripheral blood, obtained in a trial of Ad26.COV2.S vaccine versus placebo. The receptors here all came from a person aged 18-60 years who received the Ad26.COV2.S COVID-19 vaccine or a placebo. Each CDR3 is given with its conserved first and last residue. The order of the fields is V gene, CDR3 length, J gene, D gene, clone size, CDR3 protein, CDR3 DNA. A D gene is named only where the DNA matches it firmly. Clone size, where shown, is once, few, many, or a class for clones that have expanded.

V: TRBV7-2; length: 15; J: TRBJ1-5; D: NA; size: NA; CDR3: CASSLSMGGNQPQHF; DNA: TGTGCCAGCAGTCTCTCAATGGGAGGCAATCAGCCCCAGCATTTT
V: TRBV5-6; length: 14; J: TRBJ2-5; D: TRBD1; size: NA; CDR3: CASSLGPGQTSQYF; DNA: TGTGCCAGCAGCTTGGGGCCGGGACAGACCTCCCAGTACTTC
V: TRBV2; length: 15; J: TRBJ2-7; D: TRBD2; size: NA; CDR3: CASSPSGYPWDEQYF; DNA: TGTGCCAGCAGTCCTAGCGGGTACCCCTGGGACGAGCAGTACTTC
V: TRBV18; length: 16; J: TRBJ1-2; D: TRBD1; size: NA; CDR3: CASSPGPQGDGYGYTF; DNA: TGTGCCAGCTCACCGGGTCCACAGGGGGATGGCTATGGCTACACCTTC
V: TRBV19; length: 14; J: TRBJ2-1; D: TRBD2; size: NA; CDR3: CASSLGGDYNEQFF; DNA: TGTGCCAGTAGTCTCGGGGGGGACTACAATGAGCAGTTCTTC
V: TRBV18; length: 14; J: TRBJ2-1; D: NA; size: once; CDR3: CASSSISTYNEQFF; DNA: TGTGCCAGCTCGTCCATATCGACTTACAATGAGCAGTTCTTC
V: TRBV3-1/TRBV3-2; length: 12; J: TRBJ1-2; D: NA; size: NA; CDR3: CASSQQTHGYTF; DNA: TGTGCCAGCAGCCAGCAGACACATGGCTACACCTTC
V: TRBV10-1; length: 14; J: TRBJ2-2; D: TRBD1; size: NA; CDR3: CASSDHRGPGELFF; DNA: TGCGCCAGCAGTGATCACAGGGGTCCCGGGGAGCTGTTTTTT
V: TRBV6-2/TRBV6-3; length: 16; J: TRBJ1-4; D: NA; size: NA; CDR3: CASSLVGSPTNEKLFF; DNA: TGTGCCAGCAGCCTGGTGGGCAGCCCAACTAATGAAAAACTGTTTTTT
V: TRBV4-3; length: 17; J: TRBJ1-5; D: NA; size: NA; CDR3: CASSQDRTPTSNQPQHF; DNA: TGCGCCAGCAGCCAAGATCGGACCCCGACCAGCAATCAGCCCCAGCATTTT
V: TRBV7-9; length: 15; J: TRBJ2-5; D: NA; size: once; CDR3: CASSIRDNATETQYF; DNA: TGTGCCAGCAGCATCCGGGACAACGCCACAGAGACCCAGTACTTC
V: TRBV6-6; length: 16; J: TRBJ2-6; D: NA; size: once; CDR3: CASSYSLISGANVLTF; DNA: TGTGCCAGCAGTTACTCCCTTATCTCTGGGGCCAACGTCCTGACTTTC
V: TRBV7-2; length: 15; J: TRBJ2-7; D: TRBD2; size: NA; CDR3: CASSAGGLAGNEQYF; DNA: TGTGCCAGCAGCGCCGGGGGACTAGCGGGGAACGAGCAGTACTTC
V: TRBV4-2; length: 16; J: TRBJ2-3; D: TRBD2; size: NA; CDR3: CASSQEWSGGGHTQYF; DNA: TGTGCCAGCAGCCAAGAGTGGAGCGGGGGAGGACATACGCAGTATTTT
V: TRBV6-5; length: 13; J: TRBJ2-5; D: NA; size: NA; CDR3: CASSYFTGETQYF; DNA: TGTGCCAGCAGTTATTTCACCGGAGAGACCCAGTACTTC
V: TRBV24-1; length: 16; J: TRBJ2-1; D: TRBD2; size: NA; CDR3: CATSGPGLGVSGEQFF; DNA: TGTGCCACCAGTGGTCCGGGACTAGGGGTTTCTGGTGAGCAGTTCTTC
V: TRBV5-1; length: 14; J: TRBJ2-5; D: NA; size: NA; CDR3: CASSLGQGQETQYF; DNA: TGCGCCAGCAGCTTGGGGCAGGGCCAAGAGACCCAGTACTTC
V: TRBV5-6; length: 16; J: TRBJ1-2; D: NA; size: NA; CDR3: CASSWGNRWANYGYTF; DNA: TGTGCCAGCAGCTGGGGAAACCGGTGGGCTAACTATGGCTACACCTTC
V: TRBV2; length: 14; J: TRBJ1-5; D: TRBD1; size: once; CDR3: CASSPQGGFQPQHF; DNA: TGTGCCAGCAGTCCCCAGGGGGGCTTTCAGCCCCAGCATTTT
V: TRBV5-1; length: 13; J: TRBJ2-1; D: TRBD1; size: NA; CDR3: CASGQGAVNEQFF; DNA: TGCGCCAGCGGACAGGGGGCGGTCAATGAGCAGTTCTTC
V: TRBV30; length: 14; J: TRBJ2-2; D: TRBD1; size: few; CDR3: CAWSHRGPTGELFF; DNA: TGTGCCTGGTCGCACAGGGGGCCGACCGGGGAGCTGTTTTTT
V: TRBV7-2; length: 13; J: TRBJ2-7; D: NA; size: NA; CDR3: CASSFDYLYEQYF; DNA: TGTGCCAGCAGCTTTGACTACCTCTACGAGCAGTACTTC
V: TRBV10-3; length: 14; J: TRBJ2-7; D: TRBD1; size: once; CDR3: CAIADRGAADEQYF; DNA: TGTGCCATCGCAGACAGGGGGGCCGCTGACGAGCAGTACTTC
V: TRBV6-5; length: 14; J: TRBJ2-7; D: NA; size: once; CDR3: CASRWDATVYEQYF; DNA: TGTGCCAGCAGGTGGGACGCCACTGTTTACGAGCAGTACTTC
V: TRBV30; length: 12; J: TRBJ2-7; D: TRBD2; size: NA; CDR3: CAWSEGGDEQYF; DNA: TGTGCCTGGAGTGAGGGAGGGGACGAGCAGTACTTC